The clone carrying this TCR beta chain showed up just a few times. Its antigen is not known. These data are taken from a study of beta chain features in type 1 diabetes. Expressed TCRB transcripts got sequenced, as all isolated RNA was reverse transcribed. Profiled with immunoSEQ multiplex PCR; TCRdb holds only in-frame clones, not every one. In the table there are 310,000 or so clones, roughly a tenth of which are singletons. Study results and caveats: Among patients with Type 1 diabetes, TCRB CDR3s were moderately but significantly shorter in every one of the four CD4+ subsets.

The trim removed 6 bases at V and 10 bases at J, leaving 9 bases unmatched. CDR3 length: 13 residues. Germline CDR1 is MGHDK and CDR2 is SYGVNS. What was sequenced was central memory CD4+ T cells from blood. The clonotype originates from a man aged 25 to 45 with type 1 diabetes. This chain uses TRBV25-1 with TRBJ1-2; 9 bases fit TRBD1. CDR3 protein: CASRGTGQSDYTF. CDR3 nucleotides: TGTGCCAGCAGGGGGACAGGGCAGTCAGACTACACCTTC.